Included here is one T cell receptor beta chain sequence, with context. J gave up 3 bases and V 5 bases, and 6 bases lay outside the gene matches. CDR3 length: 14 amino acids. CDR1 and CDR2 (germline): ENHRY, SYGVKD. This specimen comes from a study of blood T cell repertoires in COVID-19. Across the whole study: Sites in the United States, Italy and Spain provided acute and convalescent COVID-19 samples.

Clones were sequenced by immunoSEQ multiplex PCR, and TCRdb holds only the in-frame ones, with some missing. The table lists approximately 140,000 clones, roughly 80% of them singletons, with roughly 8.8% in the top ten. The sample was peripheral blood. This rearrangement joins TRBV10-3 to TRBJ1-1; 7 nucleotides line up with TRBD1. This clonotype was obtained from a human donor with acute or convalescent COVID-19. The donor label of this sample is uncertain. The CDR3 bases are TGTGCCATCAGTACGACAGGGTTCGACACTGAAGCTTTCTTT. This sequence encodes CAISTTGFDTEAFF.